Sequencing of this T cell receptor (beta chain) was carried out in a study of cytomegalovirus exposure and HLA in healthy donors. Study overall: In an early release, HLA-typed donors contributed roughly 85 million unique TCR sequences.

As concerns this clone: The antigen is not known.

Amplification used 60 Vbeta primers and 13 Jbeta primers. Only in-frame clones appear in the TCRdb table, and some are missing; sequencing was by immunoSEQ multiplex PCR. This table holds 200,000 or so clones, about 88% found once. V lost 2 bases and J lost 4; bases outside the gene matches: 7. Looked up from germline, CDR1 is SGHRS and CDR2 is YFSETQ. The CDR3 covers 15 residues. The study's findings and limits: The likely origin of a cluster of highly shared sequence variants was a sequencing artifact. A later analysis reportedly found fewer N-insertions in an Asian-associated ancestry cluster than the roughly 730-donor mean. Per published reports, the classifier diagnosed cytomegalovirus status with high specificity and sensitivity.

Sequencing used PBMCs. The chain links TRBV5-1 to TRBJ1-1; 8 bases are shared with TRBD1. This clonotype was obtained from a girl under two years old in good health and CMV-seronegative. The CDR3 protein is CASSLSGGSGTEAFF. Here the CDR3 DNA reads TGCGCCAGCAGCTTATCAGGGGGCTCGGGCACTGAAGCTTTCTTT.